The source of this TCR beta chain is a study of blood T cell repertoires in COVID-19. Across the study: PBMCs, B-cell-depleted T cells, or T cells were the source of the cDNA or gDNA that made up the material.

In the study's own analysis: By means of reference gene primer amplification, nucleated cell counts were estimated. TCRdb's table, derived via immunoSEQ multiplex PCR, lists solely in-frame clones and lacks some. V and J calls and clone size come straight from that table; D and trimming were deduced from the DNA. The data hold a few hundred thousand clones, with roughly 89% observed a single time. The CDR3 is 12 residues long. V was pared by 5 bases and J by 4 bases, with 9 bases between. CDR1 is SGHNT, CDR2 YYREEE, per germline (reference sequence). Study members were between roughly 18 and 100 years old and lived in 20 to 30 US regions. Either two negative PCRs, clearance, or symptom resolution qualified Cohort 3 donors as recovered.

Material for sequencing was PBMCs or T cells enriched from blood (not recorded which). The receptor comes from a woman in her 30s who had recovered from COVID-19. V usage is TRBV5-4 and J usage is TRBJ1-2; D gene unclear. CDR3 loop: CASSFPSYGYTF. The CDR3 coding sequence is TGTGCCAGCAGTTTTCCGAGCTATGGCTACACCTTC.